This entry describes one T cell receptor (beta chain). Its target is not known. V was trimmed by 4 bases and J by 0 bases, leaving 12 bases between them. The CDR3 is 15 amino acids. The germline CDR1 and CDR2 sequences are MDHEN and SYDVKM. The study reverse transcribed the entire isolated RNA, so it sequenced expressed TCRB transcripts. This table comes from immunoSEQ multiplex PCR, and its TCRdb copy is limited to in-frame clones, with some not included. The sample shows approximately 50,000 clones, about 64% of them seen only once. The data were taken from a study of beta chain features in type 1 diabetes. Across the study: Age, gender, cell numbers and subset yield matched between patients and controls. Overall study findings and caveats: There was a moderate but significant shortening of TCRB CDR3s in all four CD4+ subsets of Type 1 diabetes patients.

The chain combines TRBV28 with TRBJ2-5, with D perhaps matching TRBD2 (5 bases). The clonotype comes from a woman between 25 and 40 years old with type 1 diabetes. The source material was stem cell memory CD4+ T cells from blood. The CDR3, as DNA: TGTGCCAGCAGTTACTTTTTGCGGGACCAAGAGACCCAGTACTTC. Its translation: CASSYFLRDQETQYF.